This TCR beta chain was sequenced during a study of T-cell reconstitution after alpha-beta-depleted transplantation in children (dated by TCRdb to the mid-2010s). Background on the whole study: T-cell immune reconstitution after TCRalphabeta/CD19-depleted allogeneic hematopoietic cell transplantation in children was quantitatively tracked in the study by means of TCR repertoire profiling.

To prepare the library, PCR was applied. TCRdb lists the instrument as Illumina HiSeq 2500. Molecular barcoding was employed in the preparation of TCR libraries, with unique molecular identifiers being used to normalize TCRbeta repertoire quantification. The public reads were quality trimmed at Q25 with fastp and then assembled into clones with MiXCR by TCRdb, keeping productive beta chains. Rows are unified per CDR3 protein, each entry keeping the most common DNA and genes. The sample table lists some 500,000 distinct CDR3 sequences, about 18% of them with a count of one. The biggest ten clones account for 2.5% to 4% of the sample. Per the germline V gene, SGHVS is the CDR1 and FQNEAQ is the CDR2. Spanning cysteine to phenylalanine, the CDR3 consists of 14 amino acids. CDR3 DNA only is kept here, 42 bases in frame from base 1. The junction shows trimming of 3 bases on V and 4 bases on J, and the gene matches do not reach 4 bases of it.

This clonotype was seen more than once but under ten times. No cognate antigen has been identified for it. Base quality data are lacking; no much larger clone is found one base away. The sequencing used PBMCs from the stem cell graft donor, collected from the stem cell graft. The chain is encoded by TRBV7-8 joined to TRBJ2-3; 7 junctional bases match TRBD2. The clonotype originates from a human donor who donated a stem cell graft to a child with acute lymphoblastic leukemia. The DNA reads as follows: TGTGCCAGCAGCTTTGGACTAGTAGCAGATACGCAGTATTTT. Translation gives CASSFGLVADTQYF.